The 2 T cell receptor beta chains in this list originate from one sample, sequenced in a study of quantifying T cell responses using KT2 cells (dated by TCRdb to 2016 to 2017). Regarding the study in general: RNA was DNase-treated and reverse transcribed with TCR alpha and beta constant-region primers, mostly using SuperScript III.

Library preparation employed UMI-ligation and nested PCR. The sequencer listed for this sample is Illumina MiSeq. Using T4 RNA ligase 1, a single-stranded oligonucleotide bearing the Illumina SP2 sequence plus a UMI was ligated onto the 3' end of the cDNA. PCR1 used three to five cycles (98 degrees C 15 s, 69 degrees C 30 s, 72 degrees C 40 s), and the beta primer was an equimolar mix of RC1.1 and RC1.2 that covered TRBC1 and TRBC2. The public sequencing data were trimmed at Q25 with fastp and processed into clonotypes with MiXCR by TCRdb, which kept only in-frame beta chains. For every CDR3 protein sequence, its rows merge into one entry that carries the most common genes and DNA. This sample is represented by tens of thousands of distinct CDR3 sequences; around 10% of them were singletons. The ten largest clones add up to about 10% of the sample. Sequenced sample: PBMCs spiked with cells of the T cell clone KT2. These TCRs come from a human donor.

The chain employs TRBV4-1 and TRBJ2-7, with D uncertain. From germline, CDR1 is MGHRA and CDR2 YSYEKL. There are 14 residues in the CDR3. Trimming removed 0 bases from V and 6 bases from J, with 12 bases in between. The CDR3 DNA reads as TGCGCCAGCAGCCAAGAAGGATGGCGTGGCGAGCAGTACTTC. Translation gives CASSQEGWRGEQYF.

J is TRBJ2-1 and V is TRBV12-3 or TRBV12-4; D gene unclear. The CDR3 covers 14 residues. V gave up 7 bases and J gave up 5 bases, with 15 bases separating them. CDR3 coding DNA: TGTGCCAGCAAACCACTGGGCCCTAACAATGAGCAGTTCTTC. The encoded protein is CASKPLGPNNEQFF.